A selection of T cell receptor beta chains follows, all from one sample in a study of radiotherapy plus CTLA-4 blockade in lung cancer. The data were produced by immunoSEQ multiplex PCR, yet TCRdb's version contains in-frame clones alone and is incomplete. In the table there are roughly 110,000 clones, 85% of which are singletons. The sample was peripheral blood, taken from a patient treated with radiotherapy plus ipilimumab. These receptor sequences come from a human donor with non-small cell lung cancer that progressed on radiotherapy plus ipilimumab. Some clones in this sample may be carry-over from other donors' samples. CDR3s include the opening cysteine and the closing phenylalanine or tryptophan. The D gene is left open where the match is weak. Clone size is shown for a subset of rows, as once, few, many or a class of expanded clone.

j_call d_call v_call cdr3_length clone_size cdr3_nt cdr3_aa
TRBJ2-7 NA TRBV19 15 NA TGTGCCAGTAGTACTTTGGCCCAACGTGGGTACGAGCAGTACTTC CASSTLAQRGYEQYF
TRBJ1-2 NA TRBV20-1 11 NA TGCAGTGCTAGAGGGGGGGTTGGCTACACCTTC CSARGGVGYTF
TRBJ2-1 NA TRBV7-3 14 NA TGTGCCAGCAGCTTGGGGACACCGTTGGATGAGCAGTTCTTC CASSLGTPLDEQFF
TRBJ2-7 NA TRBV5-8 10 NA TGTGCCAGCAGCTTCTACGAGCAGTACTTC CASSFYEQYF
TRBJ1-2 TRBD1 TRBV7-8 13 NA TGTGCCAGCAGCCAAACAGGGGTCTATGGCTACACCTTC CASSQTGVYGYTF
TRBJ1-1 NA TRBV30 14 NA TGTGCCTGGAGTGTACAGGGCGGAGGCACTGAAGCTTTCTTT CAWSVQGGGTEAFF
TRBJ1-5 TRBD1 TRBV25-1 14 NA TGTGCCAGCAGTGAACCGGGACAGAATCAGCCCCAGCATTTT CASSEPGQNQPQHF
TRBJ2-5 TRBD1 TRBV9 16 few TGTGCCAGCAGCCCCCAGGACAGGGGAATAAGGGAGACCCAGTACTTC CASSPQDRGIRETQYF
TRBJ1-6 NA TRBV4-1 18 NA TGCGCCAGCAGCCAAGGCAAGGGGGAATACTACTATAATTCACCCCTCCACTTT CASSQGKGEYYYNSPLHF
TRBJ2-1 NA TRBV5-1 14 NA TGCGCCAGCAGCTTGGGGGCGGGACCCAATGAGCAGTTCTTC CASSLGAGPNEQFF
TRBJ2-3 NA TRBV6-5 15 NA TGTGCCAGCAGTCCCCGGAGGGTAGGAACAGATACGCAGTATTTT CASSPRRVGTDTQYF
TRBJ1-4 TRBD1 TRBV4-2 16 NA TGTGCCAGCAGCCAAGACGGACAGGGGGGTAATGAAAAACTGTTTTTT CASSQDGQGGNEKLFF
TRBJ1-2 NA TRBV5-1 14 NA TGCGCCAGCAGCTTTAACGACAGAACCTATGGCTACACCTTC CASSFNDRTYGYTF
TRBJ1-6 NA TRBV1 18 many TGCACCAGCAGCCAAGATAGTACAGGGCGCCGAAATAATTCACCCCTCCACTTT CTSSQDSTGRRNNSPLHF
TRBJ2-3 NA TRBV4-3 14 few TGCGCCAGCGCAGCACGGGTGGGCATCGTTACGCAGTATTTT CASAARVGIVTQYF
TRBJ2-2 NA TRBV4-2 14 NA TGTGCCAGCAGCCAAGAAGGCGACACCGGGGAGCTGTTTTTT CASSQEGDTGELFF
TRBJ1-2 NA TRBV18 15 once TGTGCCAGCTCACCGAGGTCTCGGACAGACCATGGCTACACCTTC CASSPRSRTDHGYTF
TRBJ2-3 NA TRBV27 16 NA TGTGCCAGCAGTTTATGGCGGGGCCTCTTCACAGATACGCAGTATTTT CASSLWRGLFTDTQYF
TRBJ2-5 TRBD1 TRBV11-3 13 NA TGTGCCAGCAGCTTAAACAGGGGAGAGACCCAGTACTTC CASSLNRGETQYF
TRBJ2-3 NA TRBV5-1 15 NA TGCGCCAGCAGCTTGGGACTTTCGAGCACAGATACGCAGTATTTT CASSLGLSSTDTQYF
TRBJ2-5 TRBD1 TRBV19 14 NA TGTGCCAGTAGCCCGAGACAGGGGATAGAGACCCAGTACTTC CASSPRQGIETQYF
TRBJ2-1 NA TRBV7-6 15 NA TGTGCCAGCAGCTTAGGGCGGGGCTCCTTCAATGAGCAGTTCTTC CASSLGRGSFNEQFF
TRBJ1-2 NA TRBV4-3 15 NA TGCGCCAGCAGCCAATCAACAGGGAAGGGCTATGGCTACACCTTC CASSQSTGKGYGYTF
TRBJ2-5 NA TRBV4-3 20 NA TGCGCCAGCAGCCAAGAGGGGCTATGGAGAGACAGGGAGGGCCAAGAGACCCAGTACTTC CASSQEGLWRDREGQETQYF
TRBJ2-1 NA TRBV7-6 15 NA TGTGCCAGCAGCTTACAGGGAAATACCTACAATGAGCAGTTCTTC CASSLQGNTYNEQFF
TRBJ1-2 NA TRBV30 14 NA TGTGCCTCACAAGCCTACAGGGTCCGACGTGGCTACACCTTC CASQAYRVRRGYTF
TRBJ1-5 NA TRBV6-1 14 once TGTGCCAGCAGCGTACAGAATAGCAATCAGCCCCAGCATTTT CASSVQNSNQPQHF
TRBJ1-4 NA TRBV18 17 NA TGTGCCAGCTCACCGGCGATCACAGGGACGGCAAGAGGGATACTGTTTTTT CASSPAITGTARGILFF
TRBJ2-5 NA TRBV5-1 14 few TGCGCCAGCAGCTTGCAATCCAGCCAAGAGACCCAGTACTTC CASSLQSSQETQYF
TRBJ1-2 NA TRBV18 13 NA TGTGCCAGCTCACACGGGGGGAACTATGGCTACACCTTC CASSHGGNYGYTF
TRBJ2-7 NA TRBV27 13 NA TGTGCCAGCAGCCACCAAGGCCGCTACGAGCAGTACTTC CASSHQGRYEQYF
TRBJ2-1 TRBD2 TRBV29-1 17 once TGCAGCGTCGTGGGACTAGCGGGGAGGAGCTCCTACAATGAGCAGTTCTTC CSVVGLAGRSSYNEQFF
TRBJ2-3 TRBD2 TRBV6-5 14 NA TGTGCCAGCAGTCGGGGGGTTAGCACAGATACGCAGTATTTT CASSRGVSTDTQYF
TRBJ1-2 NA TRBV19 14 few TGTGCCAGTAGTTCGGACCGAACTAACTATGGCTACACCTTC CASSSDRTNYGYTF
TRBJ1-4 NA TRBV29-1 12 NA TGCAGCGTTGTGTTTCCCAGTGAAAAACTGTTTTTT CSVVFPSEKLFF
TRBJ1-4 TRBD1 TRBV15 12 NA TGTGCCACCAGCAGAGTACAGGGGAAACTGTTTTTT CATSRVQGKLFF
TRBJ1-4 TRBD1 TRBV5-1 14 once TGCGCCAGCAGCCCGGGACAGGGGGATGAAAAACTGTTTTTT CASSPGQGDEKLFF
TRBJ1-1 NA TRBV29-1 11 NA TGCAGCGTTGACCGACAGAGTGAAGCTTTCTTT CSVDRQSEAFF
TRBJ2-1 TRBD2 TRBV5-1 15 NA TGCGCCAGCAGCTTTAGCGGGGATTCCTACAATGAGCAGTTCTTC CASSFSGDSYNEQFF
TRBJ2-7 TRBD1 TRBV4-3 17 NA TGCGCCAGCAGCCAAGATCTGGGGGGGACAGGGGGAGACGAGCAGTACTTC CASSQDLGGTGGDEQYF
TRBJ2-2 NA TRBV2 15 NA TGTGCCAGCAGTTTGCAGGGAGCGAACACCGGGGAGCTGTTTTTT CASSLQGANTGELFF
TRBJ2-3 TRBD1 TRBV7-9 16 NA TGTGCCAGCAGCCTATCCGGGACAGGTATCACAGATACGCAGTATTTT CASSLSGTGITDTQYF
TRBJ2-2 TRBD1 TRBV19 17 NA TGTGCCAGTATCCCCCGGAGGCGGCAGGGGGACACCGGGGAGCTGTTTTTT CASIPRRRQGDTGELFF
TRBJ2-1 TRBD2 TRBV6-4 15 NA TGTGCCAGCAGTGACTCTAGCGGGGGGGGCAATGAGCAGTTCTTC CASSDSSGGGNEQFF
TRBJ2-5 NA TRBV7-8 14 NA TGTGCCAGCAGAGGAGGGGGGGTCTCAGAGACCCAGTACTTC CASRGGGVSETQYF
TRBJ2-3 TRBD1 TRBV11-3 14 NA TGTGCCAGCAGCTCAACAGGGGGTGCAGATACGCAGTATTTT CASSSTGGADTQYF
TRBJ2-5 NA TRBV6-5 16 NA NA CASSSSGTTQGRTQYF
TRBJ2-3 TRBD2 TRBV7-2 15 NA TGTGCCAGCAGCCCCTTTAGCGGGCACACAGATACGCAGTATTTT CASSPFSGHTDTQYF
TRBJ1-6 NA TRBV27 14 NA TGTGCCAGCAGTTGGGCCAGGGGAGTCTCACCCCTCCACTTT CASSWARGVSPLHF